This T cell receptor beta chain is from a study of T cells in Graves' hyperthyroidism and ophthalmopathy. This CDR3 region has 15 residues. Trimming took off 4 bases at V and 4 bases at J, with 19 bases between the two ends. Per the germline V gene, CDR1 is SQVTM and CDR2 is ANQGSEA. This clonotype has at least ten counts. TCR beta CDR3 regions were amplified from RNA transcripts. HTBI primers were the set used in a first-round RT-PCR of the TCR CDR3. TCRdb recomputed calls from the multiplex PCR reads with MiXCR, one row per CDR3 protein. The sample has 300,000 to 450,000 distinct CDR3 sequences; roughly 14% are singletons.

The origin of this receptor is a woman under 30 with Graves' hyperthyroidism that later progressed to Graves' ophthalmopathy. The sample consisted of blood. This chain joins TRBV29-1 and TRBJ2-5; either TRBD1 or TRBD2 may supply D (5 bases each). The CDR3 reads CSVAPGPPFGETQYF. CDR3 sequence (DNA): TGCAGCGTTGCACCGGGACCCCCCTTTGGAGAGACCCAGTACTTC.